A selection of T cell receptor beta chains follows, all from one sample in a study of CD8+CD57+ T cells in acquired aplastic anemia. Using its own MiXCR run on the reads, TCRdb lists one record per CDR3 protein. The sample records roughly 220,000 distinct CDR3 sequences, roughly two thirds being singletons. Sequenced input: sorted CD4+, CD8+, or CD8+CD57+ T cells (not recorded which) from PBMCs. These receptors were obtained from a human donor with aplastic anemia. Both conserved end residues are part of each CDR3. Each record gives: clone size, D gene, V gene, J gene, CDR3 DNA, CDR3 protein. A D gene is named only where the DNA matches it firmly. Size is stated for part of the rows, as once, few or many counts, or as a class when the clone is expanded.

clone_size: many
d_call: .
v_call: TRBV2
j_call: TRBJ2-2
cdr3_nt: TGTGCCAGCACCCTTGGTTTGTGGACCGCGAACACCGGGGAGCTGTTTTTT
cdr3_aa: CASTLGLWTANTGELFF

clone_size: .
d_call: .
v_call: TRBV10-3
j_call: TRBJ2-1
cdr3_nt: TGTCCCATCAAAATTGGCCCAACTGGTAATGAGCAGTTCTTC
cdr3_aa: CPIKIGPTGNEQFF

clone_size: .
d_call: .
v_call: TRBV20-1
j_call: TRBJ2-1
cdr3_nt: TGCAGTGCTAGAGATCAGGAGCCGTATGAGCAGTTCTTC
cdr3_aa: CSARDQEPYEQFF

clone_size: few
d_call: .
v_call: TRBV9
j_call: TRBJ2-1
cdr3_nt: TGTGCCAGCAGCGTAGGGAGTTACAATGAGCAGTTCTTC
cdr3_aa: CASSVGSYNEQFF

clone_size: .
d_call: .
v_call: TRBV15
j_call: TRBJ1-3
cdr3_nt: TGTGCCACCAGCTCCCGACAGACGGAACGTACCATATATTTT
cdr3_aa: CATSSRQTERTIYF

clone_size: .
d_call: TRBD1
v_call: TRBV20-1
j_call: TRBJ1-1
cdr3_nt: TGCAGTGCCAGGGGGCGGGACAGCTACACTGAAGCTTTCTTT
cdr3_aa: CSARGRDSYTEAFF

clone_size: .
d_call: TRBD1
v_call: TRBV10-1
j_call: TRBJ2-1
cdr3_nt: TGCGCCAGCAGTGCGGGCGGGACAGGGGATCGGAATGAGCAGTTCTTC
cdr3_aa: CASSAGGTGDRNEQFF

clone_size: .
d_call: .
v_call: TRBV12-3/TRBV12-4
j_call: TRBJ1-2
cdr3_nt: TGTGCCAGCAGTTTCGGTGCTAACTATGGCTACACCTTC
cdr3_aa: CASSFGANYGYTF

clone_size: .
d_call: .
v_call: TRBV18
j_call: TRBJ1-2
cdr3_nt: TGTGCCAGCTCATTCCTGTACGGCCCTGGGGGCTATGGCTACACCTTC
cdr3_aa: CASSFLYGPGGYGYTF

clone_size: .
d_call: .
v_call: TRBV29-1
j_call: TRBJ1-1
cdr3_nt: TGCAGCGTTGGAGCAGGGCAAACTGAAGCTTTCTTT
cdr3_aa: CSVGAGQTEAFF

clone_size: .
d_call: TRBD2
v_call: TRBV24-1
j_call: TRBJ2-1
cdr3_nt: TGTGCCACCAGTGATCCGGGGACTAGCGGACCATACAATGAGCAGTTCTTC
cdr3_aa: CATSDPGTSGPYNEQFF

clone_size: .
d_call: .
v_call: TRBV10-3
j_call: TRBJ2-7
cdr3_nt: TGTGCCATCAGTGACGGAGGGCGGTACTACGAGCAGTACTTC
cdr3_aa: CAISDGGRYYEQYF

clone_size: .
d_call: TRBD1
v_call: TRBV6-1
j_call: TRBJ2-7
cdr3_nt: TGTGCCACCCAGACGGGACAGCTAAACTCCTACGAGCAGTACTTC
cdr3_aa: CATQTGQLNSYEQYF

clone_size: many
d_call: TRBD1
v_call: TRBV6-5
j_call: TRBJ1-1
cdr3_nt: TGTGCCAGCAGTTACTATCCCTACGGGACAGGGAACACTGAAGCTTTCTTT
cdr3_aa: CASSYYPYGTGNTEAFF

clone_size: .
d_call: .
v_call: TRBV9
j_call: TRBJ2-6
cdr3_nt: TGTGCCAGCACCCGCGACGCAGCGCGGTCTGGGGCCAACGTCCTGACTTTC
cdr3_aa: CASTRDAARSGANVLTF

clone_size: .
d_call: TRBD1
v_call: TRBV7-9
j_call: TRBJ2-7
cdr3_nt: TGTGCCAGCAGCGAGACCCCGGGACAGCGATACGAGCAGTACTTC
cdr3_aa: CASSETPGQRYEQYF

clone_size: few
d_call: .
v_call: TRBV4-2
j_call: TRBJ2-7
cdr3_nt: TGTGCCAGCAGTTTAGGAGGGATCTACGAGCAGTACTTC
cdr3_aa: CASSLGGIYEQYF

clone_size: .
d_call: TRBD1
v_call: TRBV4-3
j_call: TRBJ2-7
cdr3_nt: TGCGCCAGCAGCCCGGCCGGGACAGGGGCCGAGCAGTACTTC
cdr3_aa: CASSPAGTGAEQYF

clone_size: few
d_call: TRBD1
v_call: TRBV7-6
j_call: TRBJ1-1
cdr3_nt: TGTGCCAGCAGCTCCTCAGGGGGTAACACTGAAGCTTTCTTT
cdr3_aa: CASSSSGGNTEAFF

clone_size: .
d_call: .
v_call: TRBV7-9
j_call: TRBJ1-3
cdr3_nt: TGTGCCAGCAGCTCCCACGTCTCTGGAAACACCATATATTTT
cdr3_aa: CASSSHVSGNTIYF

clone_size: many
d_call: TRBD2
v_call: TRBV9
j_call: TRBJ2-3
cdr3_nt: TGTGCCAGCAGCCCCCGAGCCGGGGGGGGGTCAGATACGCAGTATTTT
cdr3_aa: CASSPRAGGGSDTQYF

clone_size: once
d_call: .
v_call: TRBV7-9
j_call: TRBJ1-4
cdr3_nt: TGTGCCAGCGACTACGGGCCTGAGGAAAAACTGTTTTTT
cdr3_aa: CASDYGPEEKLFF

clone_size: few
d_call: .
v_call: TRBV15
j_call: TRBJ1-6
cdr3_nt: TGTGCCACCAGTACCGGGACGGCTCGCTATAATTCACCCCTCCACTTT
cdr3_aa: CATSTGTARYNSPLHF

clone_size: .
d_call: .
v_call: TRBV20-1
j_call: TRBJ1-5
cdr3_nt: TGCAGTGCTAGGGGCGGGGACAATCAGCCCCAGCATTTT
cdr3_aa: CSARGGDNQPQHF

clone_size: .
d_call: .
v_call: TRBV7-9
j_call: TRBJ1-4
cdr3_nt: TGTGCCAGCCGGGGGCTTGGGGAAAAACTGTTTTTT
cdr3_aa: CASRGLGEKLFF

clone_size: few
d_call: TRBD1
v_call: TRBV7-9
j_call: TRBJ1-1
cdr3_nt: TGTGCCAGCAGCTCCAAACAGGGGGTTATCACTGAAGCTTTCTTT
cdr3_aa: CASSSKQGVITEAFF

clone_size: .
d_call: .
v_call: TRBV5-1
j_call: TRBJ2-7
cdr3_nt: TGCGCCAGCAGCTTGGCGAGGGGATTTGGCTCCTACGAGCAGTACTTC
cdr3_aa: CASSLARGFGSYEQYF